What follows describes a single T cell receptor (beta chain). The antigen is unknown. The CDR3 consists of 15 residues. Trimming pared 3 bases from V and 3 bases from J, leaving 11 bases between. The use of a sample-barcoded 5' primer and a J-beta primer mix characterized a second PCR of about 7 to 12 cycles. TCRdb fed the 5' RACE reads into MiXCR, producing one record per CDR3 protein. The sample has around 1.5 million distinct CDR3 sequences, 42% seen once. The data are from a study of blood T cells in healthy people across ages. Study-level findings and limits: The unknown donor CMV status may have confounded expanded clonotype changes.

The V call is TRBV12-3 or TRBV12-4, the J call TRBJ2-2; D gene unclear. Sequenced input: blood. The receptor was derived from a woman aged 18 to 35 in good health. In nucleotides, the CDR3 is TGTGCCAGCAGTTTCGCTGGGCCGGACACCGGGGAGCTGTTTTTT. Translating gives CASSFAGPDTGELFF.